These 28 T cell receptor beta chains originate from one sample sequenced in a study of cytomegalovirus exposure and HLA in healthy donors. PCR amplification relied on 60 Vbeta primers (plus 13 Jbeta primers). Profiled with immunoSEQ multiplex PCR; TCRdb holds only in-frame clones, not every one. The sample contains roughly 170,000 clones, around 78% of which appear only once. Sequencing was carried out using PBMCs. These receptor sequences come from a woman aged 45-59 years in good health and CMV-seropositive.

The J gene is TRBJ1-6, the V gene TRBV7-9; D unresolved. There are 14 residues in the CDR3. Germline assignment: CDR1 SEHNR and CDR2 FQNEAQ (reference sequence). The ends were cut back, 6 bases at V and 8 bases at J, with 14 bases in the middle. Here the CDR3 reads CASRGSADYSPLHF. DNA of the CDR3: TGTGCCAGCAGGGGTTCGGCGGATTATTCACCCCTCCACTTT.

This clone was detected a few times. The chain uses TRBV6-6 and TRBJ2-3, with 7 bases identical to TRBD2. Germline V lookup: CDR1 MNHNY, CDR2 SVGAGI (reference sequence). The CDR3 loop spans 15 amino acids. Trimming at V came to 4 bases and at J to 3 bases, leaving 7 bases not matched to a gene. CDR3 sequence: CASSLKRGQTDTQYF. The CDR3 DNA reads TGTGCCAGCAGTTTGAAGCGGGGTCAGACAGATACGCAGTATTTT.

This clone was seen a handful of times. The chain carries TRBV30 and TRBJ1-5; no clear D. CDR1 is GTSNPN, CDR2 SVGIG, per germline (reference sequence). V lost 2 bases to trimming and J lost 6 bases, with 8 bases between them. The CDR3 totals 12 residues. The CDR3 sequence: CAWSLSGQPQHF. In nucleotides, the CDR3 is TGTGCCTGGAGTCTCTCGGGTCAGCCCCAGCATTTT.

The J gene is TRBJ1-1, the V gene TRBV29-1; D is unresolved. Germline lookup yields CDR1 SQVTM and CDR2 ANQGSEA. The CDR3 consists of 14 residues. V was shortened by 4 bases and J by 4 bases, with 16 bases between the two germline ends. The CDR3 sequence: CSVVAATEGTEAFF. The DNA for the CDR3 is TGCAGCGTTGTTGCGGCAACGGAGGGCACTGAAGCTTTCTTT.

The rearrangement uses TRBV19 and TRBJ2-5; 11 nucleotides match TRBD2. The V segment lost 7 bases and the J segment 0 bases; nucleotides outside the gene matches: 4. The germline gives CDR1 LNHDA, CDR2 SQIVND (reference sequence). The CDR3 spans 15 residues. The CDR3 is CASISTSGDQETQYF. The CDR3 region has the DNA TGTGCCAGTATCTCGACTAGCGGGGACCAAGAGACCCAGTACTTC.

The chain couples TRBV7-9 to TRBJ2-1; D is possibly TRBD1 (6 bases). Trimming stripped 5 bases from V and 0 bases from J, with 14 bases between. The CDR3 sequence is 16 residues long. CDR1 is SEHNR and CDR2 is FQNEAQ in the germline V gene (reference sequence). The CDR3 sequence is CASSQTLGGSYNEQFF. In DNA, the CDR3 is TGTGCCAGCAGCCAGACTTTAGGGGGCTCCTACAATGAGCAGTTCTTC.

J is TRBJ2-3 and V is TRBV5-6; TRBD1 is a possible D gene (6 bases). Germline V gene data show CDR1 as SGHDT and CDR2 as YYEEEE. Between the trimmed V and J ends, which lost 6 bases and 1 base, there was a span of 15 bases. The CDR3 contains 15 residues. This CDR3 is CASTYLQGGTDTQYF. The DNA of the CDR3 is TGTGCCAGCACCTACCTACAGGGTGGCACAGATACGCAGTATTTT.

In its sample, this clone was seen a few times. Different DNA sequences within this sample yield the same CDR3. V gene TRBV2 combines with J gene TRBJ1-5; D possibly corresponds to TRBD1 (6 bases). CDR1 and CDR2 (germline): SNHLY, FYNNEI. Deletions cut 4 bases from V and 1 base from J, with 8 bases between. This CDR3 region has 14 residues. The CDR3 DNA follows: TGTGCCAGCAGTGGTGGACAGAGCAATCAGCCCCAGCATTTT. As protein: CASSGGQSNQPQHF.

The genes are TRBV5-5 and TRBJ2-5; 10 bases fit TRBD1. The trim removed 2 bases at V and 11 bases at J, leaving 9 bases unmatched. The CDR3 is 14 residues long. Germline CDR1 and CDR2: SGHKS and YYEKEE (reference sequence). CDR3 nucleotide sequence: TGTGCCAGCAGCTTTCCGACAGGGGGCGGTGAGCAGTACTTC. It specifies CASSFPTGGGEQYF.

This clone was recorded only once. The CDR3 is CASSYSSPLHF. DNA for the CDR3: TGTGCCAGCAGTTATTCATCACCCCTCCACTTT. The chain recombines TRBV6-6 with TRBJ1-6; unclear D gene. This CDR3 contains 11 residues. V was clipped by 3 bases and J by 10 bases, with 4 bases between them. Germline V gives CDR1 MNHNY, CDR2 SVGAGI (reference sequence).

The rearrangement joins TRBV20-1 to TRBJ1-2; D remains unclear. The germline CDR1 and CDR2 sequences are DFQATT and SNEGSKA (reference sequence). Trimming took 5 bases from V and 8 from J, leaving 9 bases between them. This CDR3 has 10 amino acids. The CDR3 DNA is TGCAGTGCTGGCGGTCGGGGCTACACCTTC. This gives the protein CSAGGRGYTF.

In this sample, this clone turned up a few times. The chain is built from TRBV29-1 and TRBJ2-3, with 10 bases lining up with TRBD2. The V segment lost 5 bases and the J segment 2 bases; nucleotides outside the gene matches: 13. CDR1 and CDR2 from the germline V gene are SQVTM and ANQGSEA. The CDR3 totals 17 residues. The chain's CDR3 is CSVKKSGGARATDTQYF. The DNA for the CDR3 is TGCAGCGTTAAAAAAAGCGGGGGGGCTCGAGCCACAGATACGCAGTATTTT.

This clone was picked up a small number of times. V and J are TRBV30 and TRBJ2-7; a weak D match, TRBD1 (6 bases). Germline V lookup: CDR1 GTSNPN, CDR2 SVGIG (reference sequence). V was pared by 5 bases and J by 4 bases, with 12 bases between. This CDR3 contains 12 residues. The CDR3 region is CAWARTDYEQYF. CDR3 sequence (DNA): TGTGCCTGGGCCCGGACAGATTACGAGCAGTACTTC.

This chain links TRBV4-1 with TRBJ1-4, with D hard to call. Germline loops: CDR1 MGHRA, CDR2 YSYEKL. The ends were cut back, 4 bases at V and 8 bases at J, with 14 bases in the middle. The CDR3 is 14 residues long. The CDR3 nucleotides read TGCGCCAGCAGCCTTAGAGGGTCTCAGGAAAAACTGTTTTTT. Protein product: CASSLRGSQEKLFF.

The chain uses TRBV28 and TRBJ1-1, with D tentatively TRBD1 (5 bases). Germline values: CDR1 MDHEN, CDR2 SYDVKM. The CDR3 spans 11 residues. Trimming pared 8 bases from V and 1 base from J, leaving 5 bases between. The CDR3 sequence is CASQGNTEAFF. The CDR3 DNA sequence: TGTGCCAGCCAGGGGAACACTGAAGCTTTCTTT.

The genes are TRBV19 and TRBJ2-5, with 8 nucleotides matching TRBD1. Looked up from germline, CDR1 is LNHDA and CDR2 is SQIVND (reference sequence). V trimming: 8 bases; J trimming: 5 bases; junction bases outside the gene matches: 4. CDR3 length: 12 residues. The CDR3: CASGPGGETQYF. In DNA form, the CDR3 reads TGTGCCAGTGGGCCAGGGGGCGAGACCCAGTACTTC.

This clone showed up just a few times. The chain recombines TRBV19 with TRBJ2-2; TRBD1 is a possible D gene (6 bases). V was trimmed by 4 bases and J by 3 bases, leaving 18 bases between them. Per germline, CDR1 LNHDA and CDR2 SQIVND (reference sequence). The CDR3 totals 17 residues. CDR3 protein: CASSKGLTQGYTGELFF. The CDR3 nucleotides read TGTGCCAGTAGTAAGGGCTTAACACAGGGATACACCGGGGAGCTGTTTTTT.

The chain combines TRBV7-8 with TRBJ2-1, with 7 nucleotides matching TRBD1. Germline V lookup: CDR1 SGHVS, CDR2 FQNEAQ. The V and J ends lost 4 bases and 3 bases, in that order; junction bases with no gene match: 12. This CDR3 contains 17 residues. CDR3 region: CASSSHQDRADYNEQFF. CDR3 in DNA: TGTGCCAGCAGCTCACACCAAGACAGGGCCGACTACAATGAGCAGTTCTTC.

This clone was seen a few times. The chain combines TRBV4-1 with TRBJ1-5; 7 bases line up with TRBD1. V gave up 1 base and J gave up 0 bases; unmatched junction bases: 6. The CDR3 totals 17 residues. Germline V gene sequence: CDR1 MGHRA, CDR2 YSYEKL. The CDR3 loop is CASSQVAQGGSNQPQHF. The CDR3 DNA reads as TGCGCCAGCAGCCAAGTTGCTCAGGGGGGTAGCAATCAGCCCCAGCATTTT.

This chain connects TRBV5-4 to TRBJ2-3; TRBD2 aligns across 9 bases. Germline V gene lookup returns CDR1 SGHNT and CDR2 YYREEE (reference sequence). The CDR3 loop spans 17 amino acids. V lost 0 bases to trimming and J lost 2 bases; unmatched junction nucleotides: 7. CDR3: CASSLEGRGGPTDTQYF. The DNA for the CDR3 is TGTGCCAGCAGCTTGGAGGGGCGGGGGGGCCCCACAGATACGCAGTATTTT.

This chain uses TRBV5-1 with TRBJ1-1; D is possibly TRBD1 (6 bases). The CDR3 length is 14 residues. CDR1 is SGHRS, CDR2 YFSETQ, per germline. V gave up 0 bases and J gave up 1 base, with 7 bases separating them. The CDR3 bases are TGCGCCAGCAGCTTGGTACAGGGGAACACTGAAGCTTTCTTT. Its protein is CASSLVQGNTEAFF.

This clone came up once. This chain joins TRBV5-1 and TRBJ2-6; 7 bases agree with TRBD2. This CDR3 region has 16 residues. The junction had 5 bases not matched to a gene; V was cut back by 5 bases and J by 0 bases. Germline V CDR1 and CDR2: SGHRS, YFSETQ. The CDR3 here is CASRVGGISGANVLTF. The CDR3 DNA reads TGCGCCAGCAGGGTGGGGGGGATCTCTGGGGCCAACGTCCTGACTTTC.

The V call is TRBV27, the J call TRBJ2-3; 10 bases map to TRBD2. This CDR3 spans 16 amino acids. With V trimmed by 2 bases and J by 5 bases, 7 bases remained unmatched. Germline-derived CDR1 and CDR2 are MNHEY and SMNVEV (reference sequence). The CDR3 DNA reads as TGTGCCAGCAGTTTAGGTAGCGGGGGGCAGGGAGATACGCAGTATTTT. Translating it yields CASSLGSGGQGDTQYF.

The J gene is TRBJ2-5, the V gene TRBV5-4, with D tentatively TRBD2 (7 bases). Per germline, CDR1 SGHNT and CDR2 YYREEE (reference sequence). The CDR3 totals 15 residues. Between the trimmed V and J ends, which lost 6 bases and 4 bases, there was a span of 19 bases. The CDR3 region has the DNA TGTGCCAGCACTTTGGAAGGGGGGGGACTAGAGACCCAGTACTTC. It encodes CASTLEGGGLETQYF.

The chain uses TRBV5-1 and TRBJ2-7, with 8 bases identical to TRBD1. The CDR3 contains 11 residues. Germline V gene sequence: CDR1 SGHRS, CDR2 YFSETQ. Losses at the gene ends were 3 bases for V and 9 bases for J; bases not matched to a gene: 2. CDR3 in amino acids: CASSSGQGQYF. The CDR3 DNA sequence: TGCGCCAGCAGCTCAGGACAGGGGCAGTACTTC.

This clone showed up just a few times. This chain connects TRBV9 to TRBJ2-5, with 8 bases identical to TRBD2. V trimming: 4 bases; J trimming: 5 bases; junction bases outside the gene matches: 7. CDR1 is SGDLS, CDR2 YYNGEE, per germline. The CDR3 extends over 14 amino acids. DNA for the CDR3: TGTGCCAGCAGCCTCGCGGGGGGACGTGAGACCCAGTACTTC. This codes for CASSLAGGRETQYF.

The rearrangement joins TRBV5-1 to TRBJ2-2, with 12 nucleotides matching TRBD2. The CDR3 runs to 16 residues. Trimming removed 4 bases from V and 1 base from J; junction bases left unmatched: 2. From germline, CDR1 is SGHRS and CDR2 YFSETQ. The CDR3 sequence: CASSPTSGGNTGELFF. The CDR3 DNA sequence: TGCGCCAGCAGCCCGACTAGCGGGGGGAACACCGGGGAGCTGTTTTTT.

Only one count was recorded for this clone. The CDR3 nucleotides read TGCGCCAGCAGCCGACAGGGGGCCACCGGGGAGCTGTTTTTT. Amino acid sequence: CASSRQGATGELFF. The V gene is TRBV5-1, the J gene TRBJ2-2; 10 bases fit TRBD1. The CDR3 sequence is 14 residues long. Germline V gene sequence: CDR1 SGHRS, CDR2 YFSETQ. The V and J ends lost 4 bases and 4 bases, in that order; junction bases with no gene match: 1.